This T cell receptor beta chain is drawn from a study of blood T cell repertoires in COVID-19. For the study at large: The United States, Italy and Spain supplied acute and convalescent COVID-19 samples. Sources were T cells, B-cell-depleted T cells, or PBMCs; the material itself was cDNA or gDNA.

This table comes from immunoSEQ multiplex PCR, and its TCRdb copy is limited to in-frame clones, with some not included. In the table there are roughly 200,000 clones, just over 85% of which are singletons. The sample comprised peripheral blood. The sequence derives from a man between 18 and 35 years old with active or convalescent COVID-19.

The chain's CDR3 is CASLPGGSNQPQHF. The CDR3 DNA reads TGTGCCAGCCTGCCGGGGGGGAGCAATCAGCCCCAGCATTTT. The rearrangement joins TRBV2 to TRBJ1-5; D perhaps matches TRBD1 (5 bases). The CDR3 has 14 amino acids. V was shortened by 8 bases and J by 1 base, with 12 bases between the two germline ends. The germline V gene has CDR1 SNHLY and CDR2 FYNNEI. The full variable domain, rest sourced from reference TRBV2 and TRBJ1-5, is EPEVTQTPSHQVTQMGQEVILRCVPISNHLYFYWYRQILGQKVEFLVSFYNNEISEKSEIFDDQFSVERPDGSNFTLKIRSTKLEDSAMYFCASLPGGSNQPQHFGDGTRLSIL.